A single sample gave rise to the 24 T cell receptor beta chains below, sequenced in a study of human T cells and chemical hapten exposure. The sample's time point: patch test 3, about 24 weeks after DPC sensitization. Stated treatment: therapeutic diphenylcyclopropenone sensitization with weekly scalp DPC. TCRdb called the RACE reads again in MiXCR, with one record for every CDR3 protein. The sample includes 90,000 to 110,000 distinct CDR3 sequences, less than 45% of them seen just once. The starting material was whole blood, obtained in connection with sensitization to the hapten diphenylcyclopropenone (DPC). These receptors originate from a man aged 35-49 years with alopecia areata. Some clones in this sample may be carry-over from other donors' samples.

The V gene is TRBV6-5, the J gene TRBJ1-2; D not certain. V was shortened by 0 bases and J by 5 bases, with 19 bases between the two germline ends. Germline CDR1 is MNHEY and CDR2 is SVGAGI. The CDR3 is 17 residues long. In nucleotides, the CDR3 is TGTGCCAGCAGTTACTCGATTATAATATTGGGAACGTATGGCTACACCTTC. This translates into CASSYSIIILGTYGYTF.

The rearrangement joins TRBV9 to TRBJ2-4, with 7 bases lining up with TRBD2. V lost 0 bases to trimming and J lost 0 bases; unmatched junction nucleotides: 12. CDR3 length: 19 residues. The germline V gene encodes CDR1 SGDLS and CDR2 YYNGEE. This CDR3 reads CASSVATGAGELAKNIQYF. CDR3 nucleotide sequence: TGTGCCAGCAGCGTAGCTACTGGGGCGGGAGAGCTAGCCAAAAACATTCAGTACTTC.

V usage is TRBV20-1 and J usage is TRBJ2-7; the match to TRBD2 covers 7 bases. This CDR3 region has 16 residues. CDR1 and CDR2 from the germline V gene are DFQATT and SNEGSKA (reference sequence). J lost 3 bases, V lost 4 bases, and 15 bases had no gene match. The CDR3 spells CSATGRSLAVGYEQYF. The CDR3, as DNA: TGCAGTGCTACGGGGCGGAGTCTAGCGGTTGGCTACGAGCAGTACTTC.

The rearrangement uses TRBV6-5 and TRBJ1-3; maybe TRBD1 (5 bases). Trimming left V 10 bases short and J 0 bases short, with 13 bases between. The CDR3 has 14 residues. Germline CDR1 and CDR2: MNHEY and SVGAGI. CDR3 nucleotides: TGTGCCACCAGGACAAGCTCCTCTGGAAACACCATATATTTT. This translates into CATRTSSSGNTIYF.

This clonotype was recorded a few times. The V gene is TRBV6-5, the J gene TRBJ1-1, with TRBD1 as a possible D gene (5 bases). The germline V gene has CDR1 MNHEY and CDR2 SVGAGI. This CDR3 region has 13 residues. Trimming shortened V by 6 bases and J by 8 bases, and 16 bases separated the two germline ends. CDR3: CASSLRGPTEAFF. The CDR3 bases are TGTGCCAGCAGCTTAAGGGGACCGACAGAAGCTTTCTTT.

This clonotype was observed a handful of times. The chain recombines TRBV10-3 with TRBJ2-3, with D perhaps matching TRBD1 or TRBD2 (5 bases each). Germline CDR1 is ENHRY and CDR2 is SYGVKD. The CDR3 sequence is 14 residues long. Deletions cut 0 bases from V and 7 bases from J, with 11 bases between. CDR3 loop: CAISESLRGHTQYF. The CDR3, as DNA: TGTGCCATCAGTGAGTCGTTGAGGGGACATACGCAGTATTTT.

The chain recombines TRBV6-5 with TRBJ1-4, with D perhaps TRBD1 (5 bases). Trimming pared 7 bases from V and 4 bases from J, leaving 13 bases between. CDR1 is MNHEY and CDR2 is SVGAGI in the germline V gene. The CDR3 spans 14 residues. CDR3 sequence: CASMRGRGNEKLFF. The CDR3 DNA is TGTGCCAGCATGAGGGGACGGGGTAATGAAAAACTGTTTTTT.

This chain uses TRBV6-2 or TRBV6-3 with TRBJ2-3; D remains unclear. The V end was cut by 0 bases, the J end by 2 bases, with 15 bases between. CDR3 length equals 17 residues. CDR1 and CDR2 from the germline V gene are MNHEY and SVGEGT. The CDR3: CASSYSTIRLSTDTQYF. The DNA for the CDR3 is TGTGCCAGCAGTTACTCGACGATCCGCCTATCCACAGATACGCAGTATTTT.

This rearrangement joins TRBV28 to TRBJ2-3, with TRBD2 identical over 9 bases. Germline V gene data show CDR1 as MDHEN and CDR2 as SYDVKM. The CDR3 contains 16 residues. V lost 2 bases to trimming and J lost 3 bases; unmatched junction nucleotides: 6. CDR3 bases: TGTGCCAGCAGTTTAACGGCGGGAGGGTGTACAGATACGCAGTATTTT. Translated, it gives CASSLTAGGCTDTQYF. The whole variable domain, filled in from reference TRBV28 and TRBJ2-3, reads DVKVTQSSRYLVKRTGEKVFLECVQDMDHENMFWYRQDPGLGLRLIYFSYDVKMKEKGDIPEGYSVSREKKERFSLILESASTNQTSMYLCASSLTAGGCTDTQYFGPGTRLTVL.

The chain recombines TRBV21-1 with TRBJ2-7; the table's D call, TRBD2, was not checked against the DNA. TRBV21-1 is an annotated pseudogene. The CDR3 runs to 19 residues. The CDR3 is CASSKDSIYGGAGDYEQYV. DNA of the CDR3: TGTGCCAGCAGCAAAGATTCCATATACGGGGGGGCCGGTGACTACGAGCAGTACGTC.

V usage is TRBV7-3 and J usage is TRBJ2-1; D call uncertain. Trimming stripped 8 bases from V and 8 bases from J, with 4 bases between. Germline values: CDR1 SGHTA, CDR2 FQGTGA. The length of the CDR3 is 9 residues. This CDR3 reads CASLDEQFF. The CDR3, as DNA: TGTGCCAGCCTGGATGAGCAGTTCTTC.

This clonotype occurred a few times. J is TRBJ2-5 and V is TRBV12-3 or TRBV12-4, with 9 bases matching TRBD2. Germline trimming cut 6 bases from V and 0 bases from J; bases unmatched to any gene: 8. The CDR3 spans 16 residues. CDR3 nucleotide sequence: TGTGCCAGCAGGATGGGGGCTAGCGGGAACCAAGAGACCCAGTACTTC. Translation gives CASRMGASGNQETQYF.

The chain is built from TRBV6-1 and TRBJ2-7; the D gene is possibly TRBD1 (5 bases). The CDR3 is 13 residues long. Germline V gene lookup returns CDR1 MNHNS and CDR2 SASEGT. V was shortened by 3 bases and J by 3 bases, with 9 bases between the two germline ends. The CDR3 nucleotides are TGTGCCAGCAGTGAGTTGACAGTCTACGAGCAGTACGTC. Translating gives CASSELTVYEQYV.

This clonotype was observed a few times. This chain connects TRBV29-1 to TRBJ2-1; 10 positions match TRBD2. Germline V CDR1 and CDR2: SQVTM, ANQGSEA. CDR3 length equals 14 residues. J was trimmed by 4 bases and V by 4 bases; bases with no gene match: 4. The CDR3 region has the DNA TGCAGCGTTGCTAGCGGGAGCGTTTACAATGAGCAGTTCTTC. Protein: CSVASGSVYNEQFF.

This clonotype was recorded a few times. J is TRBJ2-7 and V is TRBV18; 7 bases map to TRBD1. V was clipped by 4 bases and J by 4 bases; unmatched bases: 10. Germline V gene sequence: CDR1 KGHSH, CDR2 LQKENI. There are 15 residues in the CDR3. The DNA for the CDR3 is TGTGCCAGCTCACTCACCTCGGACAGGCTATACGAGCAGTACGTC. It codes for CASSLTSDRLYEQYV.

V usage is TRBV12-3 or TRBV12-4 and J usage is TRBJ2-2; TRBD2 agrees at 7 bases. The CDR3 runs to 18 residues. Trimming removed 6 bases from V and 2 bases from J; junction bases left unmatched: 15. In nucleotides, the CDR3 is TGTGCCAGCAGCAATGACTACTGGCGGGAGACTAACACCGGGGAGCTGTTTTTT. This gives the protein CASSNDYWRETNTGELFF.

The chain uses TRBV5-1 and TRBJ2-7; 11 nucleotides line up with TRBD2. The germline CDR1 and CDR2 sequences are SGHRS and YFSETQ. The V segment lost 4 bases and the J segment 6 bases; nucleotides outside the gene matches: 12. The CDR3 length is 16 residues. The CDR3 is CASSLYTSLAGGEQYF. The CDR3 DNA sequence: TGCGCCAGCAGCCTGTATACCAGCCTAGCGGGGGGCGAGCAGTACTTC.

The chain uses TRBV6-5 and TRBJ2-7; TRBD1 matches at 9 bases. This CDR3 is built from 14 residues. Germline CDR1 is MNHEY and CDR2 is SVGAGI. The V segment lost 6 bases and the J segment 0 bases; nucleotides outside the gene matches: 3. CDR3 bases: TGTGCCAGCAGACGGACAGGGGACTCCTACGAGCAGTACTTC. Amino acid sequence: CASRRTGDSYEQYF.

This clonotype has a handful of counts. The J gene is TRBJ2-1, the V gene TRBV7-9; 14 bases line up with TRBD2. CDR3 length: 17 residues. The germline V gene has CDR1 SEHNR and CDR2 FQNEAQ (reference sequence). V trimming: 2 bases; J trimming: 10 bases; junction bases outside the gene matches: 10. CDR3 sequence (DNA): TGTGCCAGCAGCTTACGCATGACTAGCGGGAGGGCGGAAGAGCAGTTCTTC. Its protein product is CASSLRMTSGRAEEQFF.

This clonotype was seen once. The rearrangement joins TRBV19 to TRBJ2-7; 7 bases map to TRBD1. With V trimmed by 4 bases and J by 1 base, 16 bases remained unmatched. The germline gives CDR1 LNHDA, CDR2 SQIVND (reference sequence). The CDR3 has 18 amino acids. The CDR3 spells CASSNTAPHRDSSYEQYV. DNA for the CDR3: TGTGCCAGTAGTAACACTGCCCCCCATAGGGACAGTTCCTACGAGCAGTACGTC.

This clonotype was counted between two and nine times. The chain combines TRBV20-1 with TRBJ2-3; 9 positions agree with TRBD1. Germline V CDR1 and CDR2: DFQATT, SNEGSKA (reference sequence). The CDR3 loop spans 15 amino acids. V lost 7 bases and J lost 8; bases outside the gene matches: 16. In DNA, the CDR3 is TGCAGTGTCCCTCACAGGGGGCTAAATTTTGGTACGCAGTATTTT. Its translation is CSVPHRGLNFGTQYF.

A few counts support this clonotype. The DNA for the CDR3 is TGTGCCAGCAGTCCAGCCAAAAACATTCAGTACTTC. Translation: CASSPAKNIQYF. The chain is built from TRBV12-3 or TRBV12-4 and TRBJ2-4; D is unclear. The CDR3 is 12 amino acids. Deletions cut 5 bases from V and 0 bases from J, with 2 bases between.

This clonotype has just a few counts. The chain carries TRBV6-2 or TRBV6-3 and TRBJ2-1, with 9 nucleotides matching TRBD1. Germline values: CDR1 MNHEY, CDR2 SVGEGT. After removal of 5 bases from V and 8 bases from J, the junction contained 10 bases not matched to a gene. This CDR3 region has 15 residues. CDR3 bases: TGTGCCAGCAGTGGGACGGGACAGGGAAAATATGAGCAGTTCTTC. It yields the protein CASSGTGQGKYEQFF.

The chain joins TRBV5-1 to TRBJ2-5, with D possibly TRBD2 on 6 matching bases. Trimming stripped 4 bases from V and 1 base from J, with 8 bases between. Per germline, CDR1 SGHRS and CDR2 YFSETQ. This CDR3 has 13 amino acids. CDR3 DNA: TGCGCCAGCAGCGGAGGGGTCCAAGAGACCCAGTACTTC. This translates into CASSGGVQETQYF.